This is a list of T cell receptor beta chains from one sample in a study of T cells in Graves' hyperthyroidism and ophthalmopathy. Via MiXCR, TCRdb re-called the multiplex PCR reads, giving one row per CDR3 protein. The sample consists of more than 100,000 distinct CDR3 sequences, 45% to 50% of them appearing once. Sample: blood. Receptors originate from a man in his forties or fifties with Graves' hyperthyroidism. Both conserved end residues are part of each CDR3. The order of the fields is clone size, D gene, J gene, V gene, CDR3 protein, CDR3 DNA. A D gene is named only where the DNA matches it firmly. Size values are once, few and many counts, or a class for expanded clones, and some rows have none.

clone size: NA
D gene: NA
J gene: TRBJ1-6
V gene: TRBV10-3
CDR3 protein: CAISTGMGPGSPLHF
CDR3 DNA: TGTGCCATCAGTACAGGGATGGGCCCGGGTTCACCCCTCCACTTT

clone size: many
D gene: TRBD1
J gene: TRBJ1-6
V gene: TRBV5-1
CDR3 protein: CASSPGQGQNSPLHF
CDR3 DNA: TGCGCCAGCAGCCCGGGACAGGGTCAAAATTCACCCCTCCACTTT

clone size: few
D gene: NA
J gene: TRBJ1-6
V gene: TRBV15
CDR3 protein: CSYNSPLHF
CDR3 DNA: TGCTCCTATAATTCACCCCTCCACTTT

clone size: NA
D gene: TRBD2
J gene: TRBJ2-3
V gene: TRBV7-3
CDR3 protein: CASSSSGGGTDTQYF
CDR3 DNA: TGTGCCAGCAGCAGTAGCGGGGGGGGCACAGATACGCAGTATTTT

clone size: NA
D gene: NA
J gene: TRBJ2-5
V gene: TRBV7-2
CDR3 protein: CASSLVQGLETKYF
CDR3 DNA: TGTGCCAGCAGCTTAGTTCAGGGTCTAGAGACCAAGTACTTC

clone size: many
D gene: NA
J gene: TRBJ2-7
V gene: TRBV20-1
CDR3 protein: CSARDQGGGLKEQYF
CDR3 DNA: TGCAGTGCTAGAGATCAAGGGGGAGGGCTGAAAGAGCAGTACTTC

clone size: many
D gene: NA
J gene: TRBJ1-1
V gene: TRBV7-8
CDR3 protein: CASIRQGTNTEAFF
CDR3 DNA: TGTGCCAGCATTCGTCAGGGAACGAACACTGAAGCTTTCTTT

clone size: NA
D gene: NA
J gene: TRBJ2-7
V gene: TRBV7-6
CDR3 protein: CASSLWGDSYEQYF
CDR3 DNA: TGTGCCAGCAGCTTATGGGGGGACTCCTACGAGCAGTACTTC

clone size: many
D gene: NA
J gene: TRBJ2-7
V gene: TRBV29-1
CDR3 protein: CSVAGTRIGDEQYF
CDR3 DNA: TGCAGCGTCGCCGGGACAAGGATCGGTGACGAGCAGTACTTC

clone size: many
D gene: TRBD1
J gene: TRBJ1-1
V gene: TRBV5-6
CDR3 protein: CASSSRDRGLSTEAFF
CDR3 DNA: TGTGCCAGCAGCTCCAGGGACAGGGGGCTATCCACTGAAGCTTTCTTT

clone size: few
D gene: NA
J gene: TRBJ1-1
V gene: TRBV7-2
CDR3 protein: CASSLAGGNTEAFF
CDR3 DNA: TGTGCCAGCAGCTTAGCGGGGGGGAACACTGAAGCTTTCTTT

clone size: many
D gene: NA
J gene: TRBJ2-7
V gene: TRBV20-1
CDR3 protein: CSACQTRGYEQYF
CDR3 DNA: TGCAGTGCTTGTCAGACTAGAGGCTACGAGCAGTACTTC

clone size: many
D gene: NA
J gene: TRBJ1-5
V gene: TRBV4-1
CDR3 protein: CASSQGASDNQPQHF
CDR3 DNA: TGCGCCAGCAGCCAAGGTGCGTCGGATAATCAGCCCCAGCATTTT

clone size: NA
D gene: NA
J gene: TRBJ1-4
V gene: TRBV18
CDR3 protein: CASSLSGKPAEEKLFF
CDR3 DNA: TGTGCCAGCTCACTGTCGGGGAAACCCGCCGAGGAAAAACTGTTTTTT

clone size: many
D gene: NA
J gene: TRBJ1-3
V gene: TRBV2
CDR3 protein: CASMGRSLSFIYF
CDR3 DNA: TGTGCCAGCATGGGCCGTAGTCTGTCCTTCATATATTTT

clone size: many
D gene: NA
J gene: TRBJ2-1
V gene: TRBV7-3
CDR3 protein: CASSHGRQAHEQFF
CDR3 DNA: TGTGCCAGCAGCCACGGTCGACAGGCCCATGAGCAGTTCTTC

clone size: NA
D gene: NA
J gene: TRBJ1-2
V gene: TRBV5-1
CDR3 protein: CASSPGVDGYTF
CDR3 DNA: TGCGCCAGCAGCCCAGGGGTGGATGGCTACACCTTC

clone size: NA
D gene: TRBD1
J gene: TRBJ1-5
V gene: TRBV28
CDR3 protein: CASSFPDRGYQPQHF
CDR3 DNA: TGTGCCAGCAGTTTTCCGGACAGGGGCTATCAGCCCCAGCATTTT

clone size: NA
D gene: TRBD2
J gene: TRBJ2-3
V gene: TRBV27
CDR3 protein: CASCFALLAGSTDTQYF
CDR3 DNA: TGTGCCAGCTGCTTTGCCCTACTAGCGGGTAGCACAGATACGCAGTATTTT

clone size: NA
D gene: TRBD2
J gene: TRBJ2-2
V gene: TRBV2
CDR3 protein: CASMASGANTGELFF
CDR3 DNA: TGTGCCAGCATGGCTAGCGGAGCGAACACCGGGGAGCTGTTTTTT

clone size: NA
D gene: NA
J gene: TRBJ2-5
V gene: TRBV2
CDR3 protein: CASGGARGTQYF
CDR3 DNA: TGTGCCAGCGGGGGGGCGAGGGGGACCCAGTACTTC

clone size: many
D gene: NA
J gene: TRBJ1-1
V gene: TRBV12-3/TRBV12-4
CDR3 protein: CASSSRHTEAFF
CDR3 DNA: TGTGCCAGCAGCTCCCGTCACACTGAAGCTTTCTTT

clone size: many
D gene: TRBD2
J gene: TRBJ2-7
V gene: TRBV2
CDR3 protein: CASVAGEYYYEQYF
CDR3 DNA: TGTGCCAGCGTAGCGGGAGAATACTACTACGAGCAGTACTTC

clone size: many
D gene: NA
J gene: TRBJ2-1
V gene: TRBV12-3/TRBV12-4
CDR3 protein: CASSLAGAGDEQFF
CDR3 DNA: TGTGCCAGCAGTTTGGCGGGGGCTGGCGATGAGCAGTTCTTC

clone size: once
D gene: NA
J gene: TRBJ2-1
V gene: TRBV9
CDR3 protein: CASSVGDTQFF
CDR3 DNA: TGTGCCAGCAGCGTAGGGGATACGCAGTTCTTC

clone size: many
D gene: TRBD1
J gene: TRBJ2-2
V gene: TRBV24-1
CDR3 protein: CATMGQYSGELFF
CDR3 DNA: TGTGCCACCATGGGACAGTACAGCGGGGAGCTGTTTTTT

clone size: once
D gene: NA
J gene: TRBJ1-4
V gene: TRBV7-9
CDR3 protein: CASSSIFEKLFF
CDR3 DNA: TGTGCCAGCAGCTCCATTTTTGAAAAACTGTTTTTT

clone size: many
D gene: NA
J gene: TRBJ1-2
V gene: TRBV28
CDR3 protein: CASSGSAGINYGYTF
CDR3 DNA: TGTGCCAGCAGTGGGTCTGCGGGGATTAACTATGGCTACACCTTC

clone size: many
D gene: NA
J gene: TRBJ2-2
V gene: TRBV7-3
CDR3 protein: CASSSDPGSSSNTGELFF
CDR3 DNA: TGTGCCAGCAGCTCTGACCCCGGCAGCTCCTCGAACACCGGGGAGCTGTTTTTT

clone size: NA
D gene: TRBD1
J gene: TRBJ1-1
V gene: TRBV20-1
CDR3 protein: CSASPGGREAFF
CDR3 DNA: TGCAGTGCTAGCCCAGGGGGACGAGAAGCTTTCTTT

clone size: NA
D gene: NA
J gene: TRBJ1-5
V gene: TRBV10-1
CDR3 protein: CASSESVWGAYSNQPQHF
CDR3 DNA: TGCGCCAGCAGTGAGTCGGTGTGGGGGGCGTATAGCAATCAGCCCCAGCATTTT

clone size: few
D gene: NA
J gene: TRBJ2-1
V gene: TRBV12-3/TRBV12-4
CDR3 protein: CAWGRGAGRNNEQFF
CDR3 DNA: TGTGCCTGGGGGCGGGGAGCCGGGAGGAACAATGAGCAGTTCTTC

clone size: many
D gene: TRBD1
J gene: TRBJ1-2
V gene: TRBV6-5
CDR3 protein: CASSVQGVFRDGYTF
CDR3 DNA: TGTGCCAGCAGTGTACAGGGGGTCTTTCGCGATGGCTACACCTTC

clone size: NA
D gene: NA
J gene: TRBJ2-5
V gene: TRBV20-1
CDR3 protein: CSASTGGGQPQYF
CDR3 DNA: TGCAGTGCTAGCACAGGGGGGGGCCAGCCCCAGTACTTC

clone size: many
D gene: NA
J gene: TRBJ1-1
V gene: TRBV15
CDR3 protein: CATSRDLTDTEAFF
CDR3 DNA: TGTGCCACCAGCAGAGATTTGACAGACACTGAAGCTTTCTTT

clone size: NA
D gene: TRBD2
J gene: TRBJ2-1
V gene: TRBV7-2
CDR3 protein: CASSLPTSGRRNEQFF
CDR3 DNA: TGTGCCAGCAGCCTACCGACTAGCGGGAGGCGTAATGAGCAGTTCTTC

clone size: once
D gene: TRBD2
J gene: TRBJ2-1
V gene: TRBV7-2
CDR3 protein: CASSLPTSGGTRHNNEQFF
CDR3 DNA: TGTGCCAGCAGCCTACCGACTAGCGGGGGCACCCGACACAACAATGAGCAGTTCTTC

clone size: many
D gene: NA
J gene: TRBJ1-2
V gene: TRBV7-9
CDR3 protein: CASSLPGNYGYTF
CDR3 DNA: TGTGCCAGCAGCTTACCAGGGAACTATGGCTACACCTTC

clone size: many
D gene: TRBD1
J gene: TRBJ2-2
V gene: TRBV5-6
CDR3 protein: CASGRKDRDTGELFF
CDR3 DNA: TGTGCCAGCGGAAGAAAAGACAGGGACACCGGGGAGCTGTTTTTT

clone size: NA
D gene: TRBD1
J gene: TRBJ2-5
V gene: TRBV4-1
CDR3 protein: CASRGQGVAGVLGQETQYF
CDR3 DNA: TGCGCCAGCAGGGGACAGGGGGTAGCGGGAGTATTGGGCCAAGAGACCCAGTACTTC

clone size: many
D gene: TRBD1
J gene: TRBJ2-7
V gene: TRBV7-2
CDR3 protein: CASSRTDRAYEQYF
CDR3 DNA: TGTGCCAGCAGCAGAACGGACAGGGCCTACGAGCAGTACTTC

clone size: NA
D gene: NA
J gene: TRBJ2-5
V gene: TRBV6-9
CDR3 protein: CAGSANGETQYF
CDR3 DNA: TGTGCCGGGTCTGCGAATGGGGAGACCCAGTACTTC

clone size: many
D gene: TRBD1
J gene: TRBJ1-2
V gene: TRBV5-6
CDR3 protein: CASSYLGGDRDYGYTF
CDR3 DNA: TGTGCCAGCAGCTACCTAGGAGGGGACAGGGACTATGGCTACACCTTC

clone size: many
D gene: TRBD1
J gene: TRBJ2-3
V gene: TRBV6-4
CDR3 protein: CASRQQGASTDTQYF
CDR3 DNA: TGTGCCAGCAGACAACAGGGGGCTAGCACAGATACGCAGTATTTT

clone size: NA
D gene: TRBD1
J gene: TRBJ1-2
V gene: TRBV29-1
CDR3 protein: CSVQGGTGGTSGYTF
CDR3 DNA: TGCAGCGTCCAGGGGGGAACAGGGGGCACGAGTGGCTACACCTTC

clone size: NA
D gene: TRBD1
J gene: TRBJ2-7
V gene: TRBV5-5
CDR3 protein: CASSHRDREDEQYF
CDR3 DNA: TGTGCCAGCAGCCACCGGGACAGGGAGGACGAGCAGTACTTC

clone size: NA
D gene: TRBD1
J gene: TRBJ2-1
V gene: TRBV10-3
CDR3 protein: CAISGGTESSSPALTGSYNEQFF
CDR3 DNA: TGTGCCATCAGTGGGGGGACAGAGTCCAGCAGCCCGGCCCTAACCGGCTCCTACAATGAGCAGTTCTTC

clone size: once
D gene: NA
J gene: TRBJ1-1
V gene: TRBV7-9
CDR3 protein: CASSSHRTSEAFF
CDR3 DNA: TGTGCCAGCAGTTCCCACCGGACATCTGAAGCTTTCTTT

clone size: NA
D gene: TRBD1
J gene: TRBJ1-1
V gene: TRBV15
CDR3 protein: CATSKYRGVYFEAFF
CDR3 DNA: TGTGCCACCAGCAAATACAGGGGGGTCTACTTTGAAGCTTTCTTT

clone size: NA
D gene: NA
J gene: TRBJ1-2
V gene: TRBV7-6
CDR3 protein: CASSQPRVEGYTF
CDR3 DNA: TGTGCCAGCAGCCAGCCAAGGGTTGAGGGCTACACCTTC

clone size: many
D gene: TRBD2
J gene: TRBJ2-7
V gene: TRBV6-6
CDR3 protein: CASSYLVQRGDEQYF
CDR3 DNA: TGTGCCAGCAGTTACCTCGTCCAGCGGGGGGACGAGCAGTACTTC

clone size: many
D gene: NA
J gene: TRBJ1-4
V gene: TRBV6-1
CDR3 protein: CASRPREGQTNEKLFF
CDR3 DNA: TGTGCCAGCAGGCCCCGCGAGGGGCAGACTAATGAAAAACTGTTTTTT

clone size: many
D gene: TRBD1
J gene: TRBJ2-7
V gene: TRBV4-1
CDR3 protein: CASSHPDRADEQYF
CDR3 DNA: TGCGCCAGCAGCCACCCGGACAGGGCCGACGAGCAGTACTTC

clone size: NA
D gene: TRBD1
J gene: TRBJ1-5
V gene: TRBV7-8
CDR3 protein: CASKTGAQTQHF
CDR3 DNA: TGTGCCAGCAAGACAGGGGCTCAGACCCAGCATTTT

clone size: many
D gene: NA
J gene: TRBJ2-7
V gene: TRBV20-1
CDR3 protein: CSASREAVAYEQYF
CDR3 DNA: TGCAGTGCTAGTCGCGAAGCGGTGGCCTACGAGCAGTACTTC